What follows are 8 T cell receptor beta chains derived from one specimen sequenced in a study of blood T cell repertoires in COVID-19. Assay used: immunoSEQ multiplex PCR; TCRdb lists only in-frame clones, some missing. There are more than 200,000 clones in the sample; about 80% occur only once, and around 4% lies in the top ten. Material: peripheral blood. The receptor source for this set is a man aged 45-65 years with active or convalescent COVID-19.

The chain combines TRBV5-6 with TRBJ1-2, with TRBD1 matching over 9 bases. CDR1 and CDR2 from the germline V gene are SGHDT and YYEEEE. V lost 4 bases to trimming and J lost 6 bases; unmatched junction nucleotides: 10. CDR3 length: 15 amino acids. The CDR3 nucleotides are TGTGCCAGCAGCCCCCTACAGGGGGCGAGGAATGGCTACACCTTC. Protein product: CASSPLQGARNGYTF. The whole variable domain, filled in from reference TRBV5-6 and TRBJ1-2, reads DAGVTQSPTHLIKTRGQQVTLRCSPKSGHDTVSWYQQALGQGPQFIFQYYEEEERQRGNFPDRFSGHQFPNYSSELNVNALLLGDSALYLCASSPLQGARNGYTFGSGTRLTVV.

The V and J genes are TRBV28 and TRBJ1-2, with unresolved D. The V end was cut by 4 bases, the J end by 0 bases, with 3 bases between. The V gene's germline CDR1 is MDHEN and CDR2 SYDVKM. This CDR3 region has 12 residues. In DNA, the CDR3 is TGTGCCAGCAGTTCCTCTAACTATGGCTACACCTTC. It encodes CASSSSNYGYTF.

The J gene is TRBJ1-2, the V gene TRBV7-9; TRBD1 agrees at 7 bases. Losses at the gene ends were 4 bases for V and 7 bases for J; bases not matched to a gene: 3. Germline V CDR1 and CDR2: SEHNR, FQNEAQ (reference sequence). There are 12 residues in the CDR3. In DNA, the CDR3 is TGTGCCAGCAGCTGGGCAGGGGGTGGCTACACCTTC. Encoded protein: CASSWAGGGYTF.

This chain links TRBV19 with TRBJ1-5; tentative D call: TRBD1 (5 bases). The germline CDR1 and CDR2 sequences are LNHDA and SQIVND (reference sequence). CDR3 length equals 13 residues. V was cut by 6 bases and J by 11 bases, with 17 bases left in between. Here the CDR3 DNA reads TGTGCCAGTAGCCCGGGGGATGGTCGGACCCAGCATTTT. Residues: CASSPGDGRTQHF.

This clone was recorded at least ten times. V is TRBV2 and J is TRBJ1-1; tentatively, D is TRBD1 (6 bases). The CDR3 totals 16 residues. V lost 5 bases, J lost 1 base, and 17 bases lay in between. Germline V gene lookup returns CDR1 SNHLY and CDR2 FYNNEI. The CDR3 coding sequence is TGTGCCAGCAGTATCCCTATGGACAGCCCGAACACTGAAGCTTTCTTT. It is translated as CASSIPMDSPNTEAFF.

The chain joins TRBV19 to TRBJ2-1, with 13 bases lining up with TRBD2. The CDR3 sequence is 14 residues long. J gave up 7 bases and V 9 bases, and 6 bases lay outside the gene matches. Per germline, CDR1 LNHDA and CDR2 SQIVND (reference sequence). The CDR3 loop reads CASSGTSGMNEQFF. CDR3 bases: TGTGCCAGCTCCGGGACTAGCGGGATGAATGAGCAGTTCTTC.

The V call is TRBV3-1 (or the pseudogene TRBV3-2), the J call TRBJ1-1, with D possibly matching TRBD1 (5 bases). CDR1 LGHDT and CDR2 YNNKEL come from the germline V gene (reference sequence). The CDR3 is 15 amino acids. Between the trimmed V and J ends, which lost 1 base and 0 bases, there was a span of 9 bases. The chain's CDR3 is CASSQAGLLNTEAFF. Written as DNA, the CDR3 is TGTGCCAGCAGCCAAGCAGGGCTACTGAACACTGAAGCTTTCTTT.

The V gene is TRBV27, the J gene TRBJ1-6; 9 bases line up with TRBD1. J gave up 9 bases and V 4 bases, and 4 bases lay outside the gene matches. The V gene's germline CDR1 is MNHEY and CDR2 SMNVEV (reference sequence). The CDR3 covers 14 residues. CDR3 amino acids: CASSYRDRASPLHF. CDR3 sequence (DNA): TGTGCCAGCAGTTACCGGGACAGGGCTTCACCCCTCCACTTT.